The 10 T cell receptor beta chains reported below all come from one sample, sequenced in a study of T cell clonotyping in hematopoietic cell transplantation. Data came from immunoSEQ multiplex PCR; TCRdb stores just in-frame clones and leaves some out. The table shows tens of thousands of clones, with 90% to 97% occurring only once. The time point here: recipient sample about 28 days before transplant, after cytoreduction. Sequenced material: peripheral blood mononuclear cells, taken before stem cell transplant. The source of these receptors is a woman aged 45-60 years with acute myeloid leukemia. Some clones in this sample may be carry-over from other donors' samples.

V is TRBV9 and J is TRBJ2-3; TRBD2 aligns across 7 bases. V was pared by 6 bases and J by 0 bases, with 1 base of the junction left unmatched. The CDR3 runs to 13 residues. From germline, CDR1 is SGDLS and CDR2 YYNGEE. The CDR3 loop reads CASNSGSTDTQYF. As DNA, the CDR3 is TGTGCCAGCAATAGCGGGAGCACAGATACGCAGTATTTT.

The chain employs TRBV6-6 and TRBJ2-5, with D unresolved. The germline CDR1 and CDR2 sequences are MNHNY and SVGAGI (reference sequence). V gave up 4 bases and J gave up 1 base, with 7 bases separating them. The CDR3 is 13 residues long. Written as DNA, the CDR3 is TGTGCCAGCAGTTCGACTGCCCAAGAGACCCAGTACTTC. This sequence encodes CASSSTAQETQYF.

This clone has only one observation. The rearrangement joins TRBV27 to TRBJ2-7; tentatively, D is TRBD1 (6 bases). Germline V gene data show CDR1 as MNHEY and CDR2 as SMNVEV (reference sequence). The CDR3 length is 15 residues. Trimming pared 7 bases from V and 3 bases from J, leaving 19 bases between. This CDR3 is CASTLVVQGSYEQYF. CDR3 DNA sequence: TGTGCCAGCACCCTAGTAGTCCAGGGGAGCTACGAGCAGTACTTC.

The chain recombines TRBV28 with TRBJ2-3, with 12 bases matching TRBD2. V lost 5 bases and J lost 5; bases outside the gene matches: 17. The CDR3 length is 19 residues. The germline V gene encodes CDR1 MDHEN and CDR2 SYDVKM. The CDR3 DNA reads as TGTGCCAGCAGTCCAACACGAGACCTAGCGGGAGGGCCGAGAGATACGCAGTATTTT. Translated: CASSPTRDLAGGPRDTQYF.

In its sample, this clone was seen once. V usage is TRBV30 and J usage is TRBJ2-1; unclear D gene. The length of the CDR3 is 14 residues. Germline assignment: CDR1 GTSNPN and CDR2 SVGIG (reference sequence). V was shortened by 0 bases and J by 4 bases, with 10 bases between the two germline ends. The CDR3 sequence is CAWSVNWGYNEQFF. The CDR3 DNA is TGTGCCTGGAGTGTCAACTGGGGTTACAATGAGCAGTTCTTC.

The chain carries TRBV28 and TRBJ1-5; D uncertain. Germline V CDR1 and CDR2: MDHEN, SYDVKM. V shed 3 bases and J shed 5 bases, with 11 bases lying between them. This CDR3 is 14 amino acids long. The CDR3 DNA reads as TGTGCCAGCAGTTTGCCCCTGGAGTATCAGCCCCAGCATTTT. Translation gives CASSLPLEYQPQHF.

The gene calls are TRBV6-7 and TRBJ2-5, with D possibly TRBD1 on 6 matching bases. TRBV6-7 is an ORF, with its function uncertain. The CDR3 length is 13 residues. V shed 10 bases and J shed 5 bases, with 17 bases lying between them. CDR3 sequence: CATTDQGCETQYF. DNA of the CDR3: TGTGCCACCACAGATCAGGGGTGCGAGACCCAGTACTTC.

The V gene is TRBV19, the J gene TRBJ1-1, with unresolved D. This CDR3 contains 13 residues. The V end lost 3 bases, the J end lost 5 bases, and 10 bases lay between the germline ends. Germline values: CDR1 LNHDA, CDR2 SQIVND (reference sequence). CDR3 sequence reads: CASSMNVGTEAFF. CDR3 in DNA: TGTGCCAGTAGTATGAATGTGGGGACTGAAGCTTTCTTT.

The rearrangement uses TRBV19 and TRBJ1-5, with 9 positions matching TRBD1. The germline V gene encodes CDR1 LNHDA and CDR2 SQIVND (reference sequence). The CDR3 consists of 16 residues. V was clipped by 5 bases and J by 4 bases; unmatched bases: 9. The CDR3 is CASSLRGQGQNQPQHF. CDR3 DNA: TGTGCCAGTAGTCTACGGGGACAGGGTCAAAATCAGCCCCAGCATTTT. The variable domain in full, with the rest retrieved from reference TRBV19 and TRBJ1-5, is DGGITQSPKYLFRKEGQNVTLSCEQNLNHDAMYWYRQDPGQGLRLIYYSQIVNDFQKGDIAEGYSVSREKKESFPLTVTSAQKNPTAFYLCASSLRGQGQNQPQHFGDGTRLSIL.

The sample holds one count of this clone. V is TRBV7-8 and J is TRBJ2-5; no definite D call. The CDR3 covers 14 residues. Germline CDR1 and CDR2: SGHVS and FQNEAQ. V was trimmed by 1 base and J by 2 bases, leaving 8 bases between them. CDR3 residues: CASSLGTVQETQYF. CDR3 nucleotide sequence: TGTGCCAGCAGCTTAGGTACAGTTCAAGAGACCCAGTACTTC.